This TCR beta chain came from a study of patients and donors after allogeneic stem cell transplantation. TCRdb passed the RT-PCR reads through MiXCR, listing each CDR3 protein once. The table lists about 400,000 distinct CDR3 sequences, roughly 17% of them singletons. V lost 4 bases and J lost 4, with 18 bases in between. The V gene's germline CDR1 is SGHRS and CDR2 YFSETQ. The CDR3 is 16 residues long. This clonotype was counted only a few times. The V and J genes are TRBV5-1 and TRBJ1-3; TRBD1 is a possible D gene (6 bases). This TCR derives from a human donor who was either an allogeneic HSCT recipient or a stem cell or donor lymphocyte infusion donor (not recorded which). It is not recorded whose cells these are; they may come from a transplant donor. The sequenced sample was blood, either unsorted or a sorted T cell fraction (not recorded which). The CDR3 region has the DNA TGCGCCAGCAGCGTGTCACGGCAGGGGTTGGGAAACACCATATATTTT. Its protein is CASSVSRQGLGNTIYF.